The 8 T cell receptor beta chains given below trace back to one sample, sequenced in a study of blood T cell repertoires in COVID-19 (dated by TCRdb to about 2020). Libraries were constructed by the immunoSEQ multiplex PCR assay. Drawn from immuneACCESS, this table holds only the in-frame rearrangements with V and J called that TCRdb kept. Clones are partly lost; checked studies trace under half to an unresolved V gene and leave the rest unexplained. The sample table holds 260,000 or so clones, of which over 75% were seen once. Clones ranked in the top ten supply 0.7% of the sample. The sample was peripheral blood. The receptors were sampled from a human donor in a cohort sampled during active COVID-19.

J is TRBJ1-2 and V is TRBV7-2; the match to TRBD1 covers 7 bases. CDR1 and CDR2 (germline): SGHTA, FQGNSA. J lost 6 bases, V lost 5 bases, and 15 bases had no gene match. The CDR3 is 16 amino acids. The CDR3 protein is CASSPVVGGAYNGYTF. Here the CDR3 DNA reads TGTGCCAGCAGCCCTGTGGTAGGGGGCGCGTACAATGGCTACACCTTC.

The CDR3 region is CASSLGWDRSEAFF. CDR3 nucleotide sequence: TGCGCCAGCAGCTTGGGTTGGGACAGATCTGAAGCTTTCTTT. V usage is TRBV5-1 and J usage is TRBJ1-1; the match to TRBD1 covers 7 bases. This CDR3 comprises 14 residues. CDR1 and CDR2 (germline): SGHRS, YFSETQ. The V gene end was trimmed by 0 bases and the J gene end by 6 bases; junction bases not matched to a gene: 5.

The CDR3 DNA sequence: TGTGCCAGCAGCGCCGGGACAGGGAGTCACTATGGCTACACCTTC. This gives the protein CASSAGTGSHYGYTF. The V gene is TRBV6-4, the J gene TRBJ1-2, with 9 bases identical to TRBD1. The CDR3 is made up of 15 amino acids. CDR1 MRHNA and CDR2 SNTAGT come from the germline V gene. V lost 6 bases to trimming and J lost 3 bases; unmatched junction nucleotides: 8.

This chain links TRBV11-3 with TRBJ2-1, with D maybe TRBD2 (6 bases). Trimming shortened V by 4 bases and J by 8 bases, and 9 bases separated the two germline ends. Germline CDR1 reads SGHNT; CDR2 reads YENEEA. CDR3 length equals 12 residues. The CDR3 nucleotides read TGTGCCAGCAGCTCCGGGGGTGATGAGCAGTTCTTC. Amino acid sequence: CASSSGGDEQFF.

This clone was seen only once. The V call is TRBV6-1, the J call TRBJ1-3; no reliable D call. The V gene lost 4 bases and the J gene lost 0 bases, with 16 bases spanning the gap. In germline, CDR1 is MNHNS, CDR2 SASEGT. This CDR3 spans 17 amino acids. The chain's CDR3 is CASSGAGVLDSGNTIYF. CDR3 DNA: TGTGCCAGCAGTGGAGCCGGGGTCTTAGACTCTGGAAACACCATATATTTT.

The gene calls are TRBV7-6 and TRBJ1-6; unclear D gene. Germline lookup yields CDR1 SGHVS and CDR2 FNYEAQ. There are 16 residues in the CDR3. Trimming removed 3 bases from V and 7 bases from J, with 16 bases in between. The CDR3 nucleotides read TGTGCCAGCAGCTTGTCTGCTTTGCCGCGAAATTCACCCCTCCACTTT. This sequence encodes CASSLSALPRNSPLHF. Full variable domain (remainder filled in from reference TRBV7-6 and TRBJ1-6): GAGVSQSPRYKVTKRGQDVALRCDPISGHVSLYWYRQALGQGPEFLTYFNYEAQQDKSGLPNDRFSAERPEGSISTLTIQRTEQRDSAMYRCASSLSALPRNSPLHFGNGTRLTVT.

The chain links TRBV6-2 or TRBV6-3 to TRBJ2-7; 13 nucleotides agree with TRBD2. Per germline, CDR1 MNHEY and CDR2 SVGEGT. The CDR3 is 16 amino acids. V shed 5 bases and J 6 bases; nucleotides not matched to a gene: 10. CDR3 in DNA: TGTGCCAGCAGTCAGCGGACTAGCGGGAGAGGGGGCGAGCAGTACTTC. This codes for CASSQRTSGRGGEQYF.

V gene TRBV3-1 (or the pseudogene TRBV3-2) combines with J gene TRBJ2-1; 7 nucleotides line up with TRBD2. This CDR3 is built from 17 residues. The germline CDR1 and CDR2 sequences are LGHDT and YNNKEL (reference sequence). The V and J ends lost 0 bases and 5 bases, in that order; junction bases with no gene match: 10. The CDR3 coding sequence is TGTGCCAGCAGCCAAGATTTCGGAGCGGGGTTAAACAATGAGCAGTTCTTC. Its protein is CASSQDFGAGLNNEQFF.